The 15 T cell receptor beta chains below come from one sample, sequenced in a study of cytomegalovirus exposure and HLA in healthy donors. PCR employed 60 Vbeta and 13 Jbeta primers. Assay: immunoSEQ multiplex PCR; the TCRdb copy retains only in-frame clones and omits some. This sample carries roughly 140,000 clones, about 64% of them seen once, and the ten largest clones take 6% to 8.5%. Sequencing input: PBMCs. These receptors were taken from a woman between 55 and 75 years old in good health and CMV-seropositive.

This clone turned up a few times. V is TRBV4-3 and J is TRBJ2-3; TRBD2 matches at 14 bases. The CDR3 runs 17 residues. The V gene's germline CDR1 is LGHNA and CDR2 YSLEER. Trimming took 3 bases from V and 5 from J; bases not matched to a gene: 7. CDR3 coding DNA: TGCGCCAGCAGCCACGCCCGACTAGCGGGAGGGCAAGATACGCAGTATTTT. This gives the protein CASSHARLAGGQDTQYF.

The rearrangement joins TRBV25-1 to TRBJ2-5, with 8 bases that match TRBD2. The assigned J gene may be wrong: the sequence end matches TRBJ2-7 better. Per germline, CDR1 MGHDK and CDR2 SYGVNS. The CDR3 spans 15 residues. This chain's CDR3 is CASSELSGNPYEQYF. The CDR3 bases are TGTGCCAGCAGTGAACTTAGCGGGAACCCCTACGAGCAGTACTTC.

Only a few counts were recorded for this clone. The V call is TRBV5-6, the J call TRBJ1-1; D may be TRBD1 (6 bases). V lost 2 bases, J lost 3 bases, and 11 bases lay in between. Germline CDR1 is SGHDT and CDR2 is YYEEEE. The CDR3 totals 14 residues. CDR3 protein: CASSFGAGDTEAFF. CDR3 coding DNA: TGTGCCAGCAGCTTCGGGGCAGGGGACACTGAAGCTTTCTTT.

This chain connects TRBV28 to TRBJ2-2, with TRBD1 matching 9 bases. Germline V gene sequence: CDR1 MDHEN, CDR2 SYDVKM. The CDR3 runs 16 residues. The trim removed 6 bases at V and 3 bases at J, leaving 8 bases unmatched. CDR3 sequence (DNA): TGTGCCAGCAGGGACACAGGGGGCGCGGACACCGGGGAGCTGTTTTTT. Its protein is CASRDTGGADTGELFF.

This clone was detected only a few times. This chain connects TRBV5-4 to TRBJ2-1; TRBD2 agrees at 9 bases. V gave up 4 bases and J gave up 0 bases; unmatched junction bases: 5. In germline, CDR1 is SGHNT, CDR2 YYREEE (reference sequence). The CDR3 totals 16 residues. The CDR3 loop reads CASSTFSGSSYNEQFF. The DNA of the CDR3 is TGTGCCAGCAGCACCTTTAGCGGGAGCTCCTACAATGAGCAGTTCTTC.

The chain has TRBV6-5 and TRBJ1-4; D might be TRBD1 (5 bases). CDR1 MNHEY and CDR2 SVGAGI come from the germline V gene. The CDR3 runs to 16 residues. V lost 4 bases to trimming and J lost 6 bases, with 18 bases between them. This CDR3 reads CASSLWGGVMDEKLFF. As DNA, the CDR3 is TGTGCCAGCAGTTTATGGGGGGGAGTGATGGATGAAAAACTGTTTTTT.

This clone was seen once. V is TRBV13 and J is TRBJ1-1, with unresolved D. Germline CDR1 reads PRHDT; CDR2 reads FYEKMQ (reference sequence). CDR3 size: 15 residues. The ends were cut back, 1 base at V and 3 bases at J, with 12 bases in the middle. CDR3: CASSLAASGDTEAFF. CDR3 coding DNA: TGTGCCAGCAGCTTAGCGGCCAGCGGCGACACTGAAGCTTTCTTT.

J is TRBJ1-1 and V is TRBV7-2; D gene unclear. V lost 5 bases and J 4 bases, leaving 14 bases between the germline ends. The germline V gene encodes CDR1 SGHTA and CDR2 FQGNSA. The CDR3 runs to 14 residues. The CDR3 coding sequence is TGTGCCAGCAGCCAACTGACGCCGGGCACTGAAGCTTTCTTT. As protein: CASSQLTPGTEAFF.

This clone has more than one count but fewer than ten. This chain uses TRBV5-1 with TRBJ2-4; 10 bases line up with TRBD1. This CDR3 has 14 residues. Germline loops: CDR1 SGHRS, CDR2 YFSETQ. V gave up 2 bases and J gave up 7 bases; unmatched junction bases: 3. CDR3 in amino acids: CASSFGDRGNIQYF. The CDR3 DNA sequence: TGCGCCAGCAGCTTTGGGGACAGGGGTAACATTCAGTACTTC.

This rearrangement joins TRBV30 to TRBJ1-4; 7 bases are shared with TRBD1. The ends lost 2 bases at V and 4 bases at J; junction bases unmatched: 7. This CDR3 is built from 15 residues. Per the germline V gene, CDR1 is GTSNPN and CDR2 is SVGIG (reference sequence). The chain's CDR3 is CAWSFSGQLNEKLFF. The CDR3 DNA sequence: TGTGCCTGGAGTTTCTCGGGACAGCTTAATGAAAAACTGTTTTTT.

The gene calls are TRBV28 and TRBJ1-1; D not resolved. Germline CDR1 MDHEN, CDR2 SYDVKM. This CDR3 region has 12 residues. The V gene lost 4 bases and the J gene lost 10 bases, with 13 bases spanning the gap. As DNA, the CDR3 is TGTGCCAGCAGTTCGGCTCGGCCGGGAGCTTTCTTT. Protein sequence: CASSSARPGAFF.

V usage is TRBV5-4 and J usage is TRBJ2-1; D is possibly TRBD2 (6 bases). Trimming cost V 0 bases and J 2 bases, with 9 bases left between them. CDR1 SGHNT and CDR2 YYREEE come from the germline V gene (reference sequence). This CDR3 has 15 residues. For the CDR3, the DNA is TGTGCCAGCAGCTTGGTGGGGACTCCCTACAATGAGCAGTTCTTC. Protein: CASSLVGTPYNEQFF. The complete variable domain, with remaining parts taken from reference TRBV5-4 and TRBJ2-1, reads ETGVTQSPTHLIKTRGQQVTLRCSSQSGHNTVSWYQQALGQGPQFIFQYYREEENGRGNFPPRFSGLQFPNYSSELNVNALELDDSALYLCASSLVGTPYNEQFFGPGTRLTVL.

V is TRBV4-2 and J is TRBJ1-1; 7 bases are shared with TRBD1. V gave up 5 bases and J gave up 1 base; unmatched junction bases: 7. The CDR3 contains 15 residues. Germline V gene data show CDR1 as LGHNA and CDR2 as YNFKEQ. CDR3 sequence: CASSRQGRGNTEAFF. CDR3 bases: TGTGCCAGCAGCAGACAGGGAAGGGGGAACACTGAAGCTTTCTTT.

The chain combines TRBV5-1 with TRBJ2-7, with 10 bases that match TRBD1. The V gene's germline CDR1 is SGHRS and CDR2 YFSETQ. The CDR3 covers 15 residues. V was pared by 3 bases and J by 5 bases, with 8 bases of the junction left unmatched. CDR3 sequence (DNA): TGCGCCAGCAGCTACCTGACAGGGGGCCCCCACGAGCAGTACTTC. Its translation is CASSYLTGGPHEQYF.

The CDR3 bases are TGTGCCAGTAGTATAGAGGGAGCTGCCTACGAGCAGTACTTC. It is translated as CASSIEGAAYEQYF. The chain couples TRBV19 to TRBJ2-7, with D maybe TRBD2 (5 bases). Between the trimmed V and J ends, which lost 0 bases and 2 bases, there was a span of 8 bases. Germline values: CDR1 LNHDA, CDR2 SQIVND (reference sequence). CDR3 length equals 14 residues.